The clone carrying this TCR beta chain was observed a handful of times. The data are from a study of early T cells in non-severe SARS-CoV-2 infection. MiXCR, run by TCRdb on the 5' RACE reads, gives a single entry per CDR3 protein. The sample yields tens of thousands of distinct CDR3 sequences, over 10% seen once. The CDR3 is 15 residues long. Germline V gives CDR1 SGHRS, CDR2 YFSETQ. Between the trimmed V and J ends, which lost 1 base and 0 bases, there was a span of 10 bases. The clonotype was recovered from an adult who was a healthcare worker with PCR-confirmed SARS-CoV-2 infection or an uninfected control (not recorded which). Sequencing was performed on whole blood, taken at baseline. The rearrangement joins TRBV5-1 to TRBJ1-1; D unclear. The CDR3 coding sequence is TGCGCCAGCAGCTTGTATCTGGGTATGAACACTGAAGCTTTCTTT. Translation: CASSLYLGMNTEAFF.